In this sample, the clone carrying this T cell receptor beta chain turned up many times. This entry is derived from a study of T cells in Graves' hyperthyroidism and ophthalmopathy. TCR beta CDR3 regions were amplified from RNA transcripts. First-round RT-PCR targeting the TCR CDR3 was performed with the HTBI primer set. TCRdb recomputed calls from the multiplex PCR reads with MiXCR, one row per CDR3 protein. The sample has some 600,000 distinct CDR3 sequences, 46% seen once. Sequencing was done on a sample of peripheral blood or thyroid tissue (not recorded which). The sequence came from a woman aged 18 to 35 with Graves' hyperthyroidism.

The chain's CDR3 is CASSLRTAHGYTF. DNA of the CDR3: TGTGCCAGCAGCCTGAGGACAGCTCATGGCTACACCTTC. The gene calls are TRBV7-8 and TRBJ1-2, with D possibly TRBD1 on 6 matching bases. CDR1 and CDR2 from the germline V gene are SGHVS and FQNEAQ. This CDR3 is built from 13 residues. The V end lost 5 bases, the J end lost 6 bases, and 13 bases lay between the germline ends.